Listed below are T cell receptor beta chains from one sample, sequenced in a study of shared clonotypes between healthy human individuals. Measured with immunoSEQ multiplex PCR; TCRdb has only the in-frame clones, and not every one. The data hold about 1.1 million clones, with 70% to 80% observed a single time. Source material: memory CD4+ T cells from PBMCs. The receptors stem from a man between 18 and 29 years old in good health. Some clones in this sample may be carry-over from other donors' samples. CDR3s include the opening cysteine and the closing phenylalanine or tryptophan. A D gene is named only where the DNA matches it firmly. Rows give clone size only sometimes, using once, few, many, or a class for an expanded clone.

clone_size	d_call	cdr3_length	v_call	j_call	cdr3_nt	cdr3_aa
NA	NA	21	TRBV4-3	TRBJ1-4	TGCGCCAGCAGCCAAGATCCGCCGTGGGGCCAGGACAACCCAACTAATGAAAAACTGTTTTTT	CASSQDPPWGQDNPTNEKLFF
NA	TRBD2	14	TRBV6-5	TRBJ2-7	TGTGCCAGCGCAGAGCGGGAGGGCCTCTACGAGCAGTACTTC	CASAEREGLYEQYF
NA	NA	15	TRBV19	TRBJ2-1	TGTGCCAGTAGTCCTAACCTCCCTCCACAGAATGAGCAGTTCTTC	CASSPNLPPQNEQFF
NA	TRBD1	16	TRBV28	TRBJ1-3	TGTGCCAGCAGTTACTTTAGGGGGCTATCAGGAAACACCATATATTTT	CASSYFRGLSGNTIYF
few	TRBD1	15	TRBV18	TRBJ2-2	TGTGCCAGCTCACGAGGGACAGCGAACACCGGGGAGCTGTTTTTT	CASSRGTANTGELFF
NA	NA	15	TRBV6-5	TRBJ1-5	TGTGCCAGCAGAAGTCCGGGACCGAGCAATCAGCCCCAGCATTTT	CASRSPGPSNQPQHF
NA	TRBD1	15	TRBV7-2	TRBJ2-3	TGTGCCAGCAGCTCCAGACAGGGCTTCACAGATACGCAGTATTTT	CASSSRQGFTDTQYF
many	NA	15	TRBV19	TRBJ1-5	TGTGCCAGTAGTATAGGATCAGGGGCGGATCAGCCCCAGCATTTT	CASSIGSGADQPQHF
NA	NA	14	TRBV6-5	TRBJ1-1	TGTGCCAGCAGGGGGCGGACGGTGAACACTGAAGCTTTCTTT	CASRGRTVNTEAFF
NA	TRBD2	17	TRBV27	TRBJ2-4	TGTGCCAGCAGTCTAGGACTAGCGGGAGACGTCAAAAACATTCAGTACTTC	CASSLGLAGDVKNIQYF
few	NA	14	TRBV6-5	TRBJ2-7	TGTGCCAGCAGTTACAACGTGTTAGCCTACGAGCAGTACTTC	CASSYNVLAYEQYF
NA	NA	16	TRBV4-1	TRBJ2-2	TGCGCCAGCAGCCTATATGGGGGGCAGAACACCGGGGAGCTGTTTTTT	CASSLYGGQNTGELFF
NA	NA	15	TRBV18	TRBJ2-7	TGTGCCAGCTCACCGGGGGCTAGCGAGACCTACGAGCAGTACTTC	CASSPGASETYEQYF
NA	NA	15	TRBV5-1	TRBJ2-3	TGCGCCAGCAGCTTGTACGGGAGTAGCACAGATACGCAGTATTTT	CASSLYGSSTDTQYF